A single sample is the source of the 13 T cell receptor beta chains below, sequenced in a study of T cell changes during pregnancy in multiple sclerosis. Clones were read by immunoSEQ multiplex PCR, and TCRdb kept only the in-frame ones, dropping some. The sample lists about 100,000 clones; roughly 90% were seen once. This specimen consisted of peripheral blood, obtained after pregnancy. The receptors originated from a female donor with multiple sclerosis, enrolled in a pregnancy study.

J is TRBJ2-2 and V is TRBV6-5; TRBD1 might be the D (5 bases). The CDR3 consists of 15 residues. CDR1 and CDR2 (germline): MNHEY, SVGAGI. The V gene lost 0 bases and the J gene lost 7 bases, with 12 bases spanning the gap. CDR3 DNA: TGTGCCAGCAGTTACTCGGGTCAGGGTGTCGGGGAGCTGTTTTTT. Its protein product is CASSYSGQGVGELFF.

J is TRBJ2-5 and V is TRBV30; 10 nucleotides agree with TRBD1. The length of the CDR3 is 14 residues. V was clipped by 3 bases and J by 4 bases; unmatched bases: 5. Germline V CDR1 and CDR2: GTSNPN, SVGIG (reference sequence). The CDR3 spells CAWSMTGGSETQYF. CDR3 coding DNA: TGTGCCTGGAGCATGACAGGGGGCTCAGAGACCCAGTACTTC. Based on the CDR3 plus reference TRBV30 and TRBJ2-5, the full variable domain is SQTIHQWPATLVQPVGSPLSLECTVEGTSNPNLYWYRQAAGRGLQLLFYSVGIGQISSEVPQNLSASRPQDRQFILSSKKLLLSDSGFYLCAWSMTGGSETQYFGPGTRLLVL.

This clone occurred a few times. The V and J genes are TRBV6-5 and TRBJ1-5; no firm D call. In germline, CDR1 is MNHEY, CDR2 SVGAGI. The CDR3 runs to 11 residues. The ends were cut back, 7 bases at V and 12 bases at J, with 13 bases in the middle. CDR3 bases: TGTGCCAGCAAATCCGGAGAGAACCAGCATTTT. Translating gives CASKSGENQHF.

This chain connects TRBV18 to TRBJ1-1, with TRBD1 as a possible D gene (5 bases). Trimming shortened V by 2 bases and J by 5 bases, and 9 bases separated the two germline ends. Germline CDR1 is KGHSH and CDR2 is LQKENI. This CDR3 comprises 13 residues. For the CDR3, the DNA is TGTGCCAGCTCACCAGGGGGGATGACTGAAGCTTTCTTT. Protein: CASSPGGMTEAFF.

The V and J genes are TRBV9 and TRBJ2-5; 7 nucleotides align to TRBD1. V gave up 4 bases and J gave up 4 bases; unmatched junction bases: 4. CDR3 size: 13 residues. In germline, CDR1 is SGDLS, CDR2 YYNGEE. The DNA for the CDR3 is TGTGCCAGCAGCCCGGGACAGCGAGAGACCCAGTACTTC. This encodes CASSPGQRETQYF.

The chain has TRBV15 and TRBJ2-3, with TRBD2 matching 8 bases. Losses at the gene ends were 6 bases for V and 8 bases for J; bases not matched to a gene: 13. Germline loops: CDR1 LNHNV, CDR2 YYDKDF (reference sequence). The CDR3 is made up of 15 amino acids. CDR3 amino acids: CATSGAGVGPATQYF. CDR3 bases: TGTGCCACCAGTGGAGCGGGAGTCGGCCCGGCTACGCAGTATTTT.

This clone was detected only once. V usage is TRBV27 and J usage is TRBJ1-1; unclear D gene. Per germline, CDR1 MNHEY and CDR2 SMNVEV (reference sequence). This CDR3 has 15 amino acids. Trimming took off 4 bases at V and 5 bases at J, with 17 bases between the two ends. The DNA for the CDR3 is TGTGCCAGCAGTTGGACTGACCAAGTGGGGACTGAAGCTTTCTTT. This codes for CASSWTDQVGTEAFF.

The chain combines TRBV6-5 with TRBJ1-1; perhaps TRBD1 as D (5 bases). Trimming pared 5 bases from V and 3 bases from J, leaving 10 bases between. This CDR3 contains 13 residues. Germline CDR1 MNHEY, CDR2 SVGAGI. The CDR3 reads CASSKTVYTEAFF. DNA of the CDR3: TGTGCCAGCAGTAAGACAGTCTACACTGAAGCTTTCTTT.

The gene calls are TRBV6-6 and TRBJ2-3; possible D gene TRBD1, 5 bases. Trimming left V 5 bases short and J 2 bases short, with 8 bases between. CDR3 length: 13 residues. Germline assignment: CDR1 MNHNY and CDR2 SVGAGI (reference sequence). This chain's CDR3 is CASSPTDTDTQYF. As DNA, the CDR3 is TGTGCCAGCAGTCCGACAGACACAGATACGCAGTATTTT.

The rearrangement joins TRBV9 to TRBJ2-3; no definite D call. CDR3 length equals 14 residues. V lost 3 bases to trimming and J lost 3 bases, with 11 bases between them. Germline lookup yields CDR1 SGDLS and CDR2 YYNGEE. CDR3 protein: CASSDSLRTDTQYF. CDR3 sequence (DNA): TGTGCCAGCAGCGATTCACTAAGGACAGATACGCAGTATTTT. Drawing the rest from reference TRBV9 and TRBJ2-3, the complete variable domain is DSGVTQTPKHLITATGQRVTLRCSPRSGDLSVYWYQQSLDQGLQFLIQYYNGEERAKGNILERFSAQQFPDLHSELNLSSLELGDSALYFCASSDSLRTDTQYFGPGTRLTVL.

CDR3 residues: CASSDRTGLYGYTF. CDR3 nucleotides: TGTGCCAGCAGTGATAGGACAGGGCTCTATGGCTACACCTTC. This chain connects TRBV2 to TRBJ1-2; 8 bases agree with TRBD1. Germline CDR1 reads SNHLY; CDR2 reads FYNNEI. The ends lost 3 bases at V and 4 bases at J; junction bases unmatched: 4. This CDR3 has 14 residues.

The chain has TRBV27 and TRBJ2-3; D unclear. The CDR3 contains 13 residues. The germline V gene encodes CDR1 MNHEY and CDR2 SMNVEV (reference sequence). V lost 1 base and J lost 5, with 7 bases in between. The CDR3 coding sequence is TGTGCCAGCAGTTTATTTAATCTAGATACGCAGTATTTT. Translated, it gives CASSLFNLDTQYF.

The V call is TRBV19, the J call TRBJ2-7; 7 bases are a match to TRBD1. V lost 2 bases and J lost 0; bases outside the gene matches: 7. This CDR3 is built from 16 residues. Germline assignment: CDR1 LNHDA and CDR2 SQIVND (reference sequence). The CDR3 spells CASSIHLRDSSYEQYF. CDR3 nucleotides: TGTGCCAGTAGTATACACCTCCGGGACAGCTCCTACGAGCAGTACTTC.